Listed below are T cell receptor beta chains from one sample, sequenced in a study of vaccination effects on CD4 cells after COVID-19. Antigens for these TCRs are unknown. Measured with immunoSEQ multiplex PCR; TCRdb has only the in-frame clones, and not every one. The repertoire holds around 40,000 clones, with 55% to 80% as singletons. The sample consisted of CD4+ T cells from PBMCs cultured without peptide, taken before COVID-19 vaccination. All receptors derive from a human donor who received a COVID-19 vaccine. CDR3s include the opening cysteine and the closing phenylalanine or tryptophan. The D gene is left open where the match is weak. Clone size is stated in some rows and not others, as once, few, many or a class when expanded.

cdr3_nt: TGCGCCAGCAGCTTGGGGGGACTAGCGGGGGAAGAGACCCAGTACTTC; cdr3_aa: CASSLGGLAGEETQYF; j_call: TRBJ2-5; v_call: TRBV5-1; d_call: TRBD2; clone_size: NA
cdr3_nt: TGTGCCAGCAGTTTCGGCAGAAGTAATTCACCCCTCCACTTT; cdr3_aa: CASSFGRSNSPLHF; j_call: TRBJ1-6; v_call: TRBV27; d_call: NA; clone_size: few
cdr3_nt: TGTGCCAGTAGTATAGGGATGAGACTAGTAGCGGGAATTTCCGGGGAGCTGTTTTTT; cdr3_aa: CASSIGMRLVAGISGELFF; j_call: TRBJ2-2; v_call: TRBV19; d_call: TRBD2; clone_size: NA
cdr3_nt: TGTGCCAGCAGTTCGGGGCGCGTCGACGGCTACACCTTC; cdr3_aa: CASSSGRVDGYTF; j_call: TRBJ1-2; v_call: TRBV6-5; d_call: NA; clone_size: once
cdr3_nt: TGCGCCAGCAGTGTCCTAGGGAAGGGGAATGAGCAGTTCTTC; cdr3_aa: CASSVLGKGNEQFF; j_call: TRBJ2-1; v_call: TRBV10-2; d_call: NA; clone_size: NA
cdr3_nt: TGCGCCAGCAGCTTGGAGGGGGAGGGGAACACTGAAGCTTTCTTT; cdr3_aa: CASSLEGEGNTEAFF; j_call: TRBJ1-1; v_call: TRBV5-1; d_call: NA; clone_size: NA
cdr3_nt: TGCACCAGCAGACCCGGGACTAGCGGCTCCTACGAGCAGTACTTC; cdr3_aa: CTSRPGTSGSYEQYF; j_call: TRBJ2-7; v_call: TRBV1; d_call: NA; clone_size: NA
cdr3_nt: TGTGCCAGCAGTGGGACATCCTATGGCTACACCTTC; cdr3_aa: CASSGTSYGYTF; j_call: TRBJ1-2; v_call: TRBV6-4; d_call: NA; clone_size: NA
cdr3_nt: TGTGCCAGCAGCTTATGGCGCGGGGGGGCCCAAGAGACCCAGTACTTC; cdr3_aa: CASSLWRGGAQETQYF; j_call: TRBJ2-5; v_call: TRBV7-9; d_call: TRBD2; clone_size: NA
cdr3_nt: TGTGCCAGTAGTACTGGACAGAATCCTACGAGGCAGTACTTC; cdr3_aa: CASSTGQNPTRQYF; j_call: TRBJ2-7; v_call: TRBV19; d_call: NA; clone_size: NA
cdr3_nt: TGCAGTGCTAGTTTCGGACAGGCACAAGAGACCCAGTACTTC; cdr3_aa: CSASFGQAQETQYF; j_call: TRBJ2-5; v_call: TRBV20-1; d_call: TRBD1; clone_size: NA